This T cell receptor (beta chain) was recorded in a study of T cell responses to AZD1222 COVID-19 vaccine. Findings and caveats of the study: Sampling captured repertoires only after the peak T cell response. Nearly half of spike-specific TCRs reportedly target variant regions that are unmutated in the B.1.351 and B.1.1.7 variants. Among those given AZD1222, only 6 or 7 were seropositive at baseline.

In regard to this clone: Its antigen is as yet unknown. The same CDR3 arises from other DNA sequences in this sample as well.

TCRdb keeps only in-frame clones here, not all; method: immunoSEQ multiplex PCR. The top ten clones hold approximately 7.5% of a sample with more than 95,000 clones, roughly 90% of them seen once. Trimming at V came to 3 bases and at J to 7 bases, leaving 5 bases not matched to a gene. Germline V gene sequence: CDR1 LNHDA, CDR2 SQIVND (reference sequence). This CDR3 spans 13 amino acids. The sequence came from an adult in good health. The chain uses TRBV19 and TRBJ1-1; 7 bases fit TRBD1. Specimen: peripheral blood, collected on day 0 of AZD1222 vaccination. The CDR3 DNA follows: TGTGCCAGTAGTATCGGGACAGCGTTTGAAGCTTTCTTT. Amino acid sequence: CASSIGTAFEAFF.